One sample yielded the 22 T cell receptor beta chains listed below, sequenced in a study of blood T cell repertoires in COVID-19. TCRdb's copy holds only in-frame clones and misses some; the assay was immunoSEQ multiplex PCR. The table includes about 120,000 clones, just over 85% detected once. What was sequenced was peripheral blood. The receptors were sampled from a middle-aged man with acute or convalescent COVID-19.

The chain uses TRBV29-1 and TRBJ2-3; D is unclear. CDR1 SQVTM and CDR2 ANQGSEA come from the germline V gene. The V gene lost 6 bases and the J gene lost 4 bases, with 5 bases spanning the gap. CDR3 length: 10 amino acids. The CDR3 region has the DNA TGCAGCGTGTATGCAGATACGCAGTATTTT. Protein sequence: CSVYADTQYF.

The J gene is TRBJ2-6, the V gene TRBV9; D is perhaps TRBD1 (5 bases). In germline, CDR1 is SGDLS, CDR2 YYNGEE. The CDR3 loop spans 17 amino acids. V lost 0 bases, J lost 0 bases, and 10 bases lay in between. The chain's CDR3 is CASSVGGLSSGANVLTF. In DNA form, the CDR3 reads TGTGCCAGCAGCGTAGGGGGCTTGAGCTCTGGGGCCAACGTCCTGACTTTC.

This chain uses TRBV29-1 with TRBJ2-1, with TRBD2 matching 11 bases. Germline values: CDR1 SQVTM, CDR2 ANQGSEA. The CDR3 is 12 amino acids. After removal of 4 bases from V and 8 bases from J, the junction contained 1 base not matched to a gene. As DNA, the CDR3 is TGCAGCGTTGTACTAGCGGGAGATGAGCAGTTCTTC. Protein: CSVVLAGDEQFF.

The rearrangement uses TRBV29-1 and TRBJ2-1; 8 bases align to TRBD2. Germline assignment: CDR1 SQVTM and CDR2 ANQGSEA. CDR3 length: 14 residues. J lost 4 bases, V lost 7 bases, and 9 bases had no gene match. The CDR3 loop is CSAASGSWYNEQFF. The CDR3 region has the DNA TGCAGCGCCGCCAGCGGGAGTTGGTACAATGAGCAGTTCTTC.

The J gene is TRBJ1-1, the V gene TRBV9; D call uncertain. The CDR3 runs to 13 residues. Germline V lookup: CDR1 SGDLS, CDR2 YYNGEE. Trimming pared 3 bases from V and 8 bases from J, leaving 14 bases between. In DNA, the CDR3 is TGTGCCAGCAGCGACTTGGGCCCCGAGGAAGCTTTCTTT. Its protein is CASSDLGPEEAFF.

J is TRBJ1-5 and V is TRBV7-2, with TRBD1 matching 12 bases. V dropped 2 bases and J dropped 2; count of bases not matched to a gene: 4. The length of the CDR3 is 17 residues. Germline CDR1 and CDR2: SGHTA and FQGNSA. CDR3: CASSLTGTGGGNQPQHF. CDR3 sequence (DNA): TGTGCCAGCAGCTTAACCGGGACAGGGGGCGGCAATCAGCCCCAGCATTTT.

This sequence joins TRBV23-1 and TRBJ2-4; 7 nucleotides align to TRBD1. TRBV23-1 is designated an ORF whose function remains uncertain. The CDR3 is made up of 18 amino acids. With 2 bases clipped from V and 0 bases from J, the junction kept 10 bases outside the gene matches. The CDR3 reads CASSQKEGALIAKNIQYF. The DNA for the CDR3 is TGCGCCAGCAGTCAAAAAGAGGGGGCCCTTATAGCCAAAAACATTCAGTACTTC.

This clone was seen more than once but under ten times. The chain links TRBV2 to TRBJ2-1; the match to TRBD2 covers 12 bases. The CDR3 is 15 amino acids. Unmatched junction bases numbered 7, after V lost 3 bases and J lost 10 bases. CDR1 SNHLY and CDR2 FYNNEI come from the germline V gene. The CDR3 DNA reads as TGTGCCAGCAGTGACTTTCTAGCGGGAGGGGGGGAGCAGTTCTTC. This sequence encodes CASSDFLAGGGEQFF.

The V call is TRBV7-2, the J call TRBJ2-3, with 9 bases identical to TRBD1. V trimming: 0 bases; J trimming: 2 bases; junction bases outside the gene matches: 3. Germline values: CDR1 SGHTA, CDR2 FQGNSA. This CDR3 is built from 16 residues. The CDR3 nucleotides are TGTGCCAGCAGCTTAGCGGGGACAGGGCCCACAGATACGCAGTATTTT. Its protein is CASSLAGTGPTDTQYF. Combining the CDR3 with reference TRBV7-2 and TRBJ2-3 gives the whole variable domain GAGVSQSPSNKVTEKGKDVELRCDPISGHTALYWYRQSLGQGLEFLIYFQGNSAPDKSGLPSDRFSAERTGGSVSTLTIQRTQQEDSAVYLCASSLAGTGPTDTQYFGPGTRLTVL.

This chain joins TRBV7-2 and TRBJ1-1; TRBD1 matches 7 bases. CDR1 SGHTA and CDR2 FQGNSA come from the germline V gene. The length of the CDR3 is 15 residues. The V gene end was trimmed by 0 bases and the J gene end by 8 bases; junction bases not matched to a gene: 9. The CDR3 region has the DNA TGTGCCAGCAGCTTAGCGTTACAGGGGCCCATGGAAGCTTTCTTT. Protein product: CASSLALQGPMEAFF.

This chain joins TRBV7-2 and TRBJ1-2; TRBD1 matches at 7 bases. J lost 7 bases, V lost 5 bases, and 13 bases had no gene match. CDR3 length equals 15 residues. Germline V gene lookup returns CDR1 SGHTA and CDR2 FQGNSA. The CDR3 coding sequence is TGTGCCAGCAGCGTTACAGGGGTTTCCGGGGGTGGCTACACCTTC. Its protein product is CASSVTGVSGGGYTF.

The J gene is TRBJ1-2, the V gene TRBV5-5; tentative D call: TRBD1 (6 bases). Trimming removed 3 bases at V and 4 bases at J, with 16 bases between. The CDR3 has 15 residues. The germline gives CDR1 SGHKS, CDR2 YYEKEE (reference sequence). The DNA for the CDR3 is TGTGCCAGCAGCTGGAGCCAGGGACAAGTCTATGGCTACACCTTC. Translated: CASSWSQGQVYGYTF.

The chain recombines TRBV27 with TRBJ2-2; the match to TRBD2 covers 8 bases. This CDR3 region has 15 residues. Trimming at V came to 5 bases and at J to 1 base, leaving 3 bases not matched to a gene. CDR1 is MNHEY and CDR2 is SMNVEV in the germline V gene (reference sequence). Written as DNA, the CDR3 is TGTGCCAGCAGTCTTCGGGGGGGGAACACCGGGGAGCTGTTTTTT. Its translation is CASSLRGGNTGELFF.

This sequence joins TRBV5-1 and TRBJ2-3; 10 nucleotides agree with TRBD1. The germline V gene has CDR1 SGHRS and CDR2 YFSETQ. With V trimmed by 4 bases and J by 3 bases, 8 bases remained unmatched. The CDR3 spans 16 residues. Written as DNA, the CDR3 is TGCGCCAGCAGCACCGTACCGGGACAGGGGACAGATACGCAGTATTTT. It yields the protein CASSTVPGQGTDTQYF.

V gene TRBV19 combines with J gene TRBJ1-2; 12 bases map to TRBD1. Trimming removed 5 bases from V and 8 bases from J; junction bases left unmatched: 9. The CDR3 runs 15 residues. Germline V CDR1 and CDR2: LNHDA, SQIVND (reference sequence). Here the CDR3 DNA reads TGTGCCAGTAGTCTATCCCGGGACAGGGGGCGAGGCTACACCTTC. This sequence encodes CASSLSRDRGRGYTF.

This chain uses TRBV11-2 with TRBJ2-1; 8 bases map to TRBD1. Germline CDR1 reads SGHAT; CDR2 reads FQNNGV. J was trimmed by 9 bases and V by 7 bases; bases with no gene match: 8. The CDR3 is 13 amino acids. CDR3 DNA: TGTGCCAGCACCAAGGCCCAGGGGGCTGAGCAGTTCTTC. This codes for CASTKAQGAEQFF.

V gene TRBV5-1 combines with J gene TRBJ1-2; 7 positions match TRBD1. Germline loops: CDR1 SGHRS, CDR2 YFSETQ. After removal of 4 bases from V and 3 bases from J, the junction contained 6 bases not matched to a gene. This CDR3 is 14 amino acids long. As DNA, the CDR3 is TGCGCCAGCAGCCGGGGACAGAAAGACTATGGCTACACCTTC. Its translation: CASSRGQKDYGYTF. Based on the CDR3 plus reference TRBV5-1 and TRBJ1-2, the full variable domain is KAGVTQTPRYLIKTRGQQVTLSCSPISGHRSVSWYQQTPGQGLQFLFEYFSETQRNKGNFPGRFSGRQFSNSRSEMNVSTLELGDSALYLCASSRGQKDYGYTFGSGTRLTVV.

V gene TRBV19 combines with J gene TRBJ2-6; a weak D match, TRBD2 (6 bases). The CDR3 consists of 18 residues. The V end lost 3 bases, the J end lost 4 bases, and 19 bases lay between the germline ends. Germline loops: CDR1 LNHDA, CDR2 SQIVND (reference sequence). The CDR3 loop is CASSIRGIGDLGANVLTF. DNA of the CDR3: TGTGCCAGTAGTATCCGCGGGATCGGGGACCTCGGGGCCAACGTCCTGACTTTC.

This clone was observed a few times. CDR3: CASSSRTGTNTEAFF. The CDR3 region has the DNA TGTGCCAGCAGCTCGCGGACAGGGACGAACACTGAAGCTTTCTTT. This chain uses TRBV7-8 with TRBJ1-1; 8 nucleotides line up with TRBD1. The CDR3 consists of 15 residues. The germline V gene has CDR1 SGHVS and CDR2 FQNEAQ. The J segment lost 1 base and the V segment lost 4 bases, leaving 5 bases of the junction unmatched.

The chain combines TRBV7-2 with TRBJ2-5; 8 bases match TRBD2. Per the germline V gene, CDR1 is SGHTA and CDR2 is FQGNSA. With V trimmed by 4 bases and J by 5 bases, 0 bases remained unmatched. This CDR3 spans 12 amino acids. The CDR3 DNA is TGTGCCAGCAGCTCGGGGGGGGAGACCCAGTACTTC. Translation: CASSSGGETQYF.

This CDR3 reads CASSLEGDATNEKLFF. The CDR3 DNA is TGCGCCAGCAGCTTGGAGGGGGACGCAACTAATGAAAAACTGTTTTTT. The chain has TRBV5-1 and TRBJ1-4; TRBD1 is a possible D gene (6 bases). The germline gives CDR1 SGHRS, CDR2 YFSETQ. Between the trimmed V and J ends, which lost 0 bases and 0 bases, there was a span of 9 bases. The CDR3 is 16 amino acids.

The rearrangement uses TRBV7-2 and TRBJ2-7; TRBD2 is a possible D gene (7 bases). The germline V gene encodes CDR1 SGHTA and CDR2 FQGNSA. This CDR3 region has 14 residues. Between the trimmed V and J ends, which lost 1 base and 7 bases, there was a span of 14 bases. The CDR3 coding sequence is TGTGCCAGCAGCTTAGAAGGGGGGGGACGTGAGCAGTACTTC. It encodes CASSLEGGGREQYF.